Listed below are T cell receptor beta chains from one sample, sequenced in a study of blood T cell repertoires in COVID-19. The method was immunoSEQ multiplex PCR; TCRdb's version includes in-frame clones alone and lacks a portion of them. The top ten hold around 9.5% of the sample, which has around 190,000 clones, about 90% seen once. Sequencing input: PBMCs or T cells enriched from blood (not recorded which). The receptors were sampled from a woman younger than 35 who had recovered from COVID-19. Each CDR3 is given with its conserved first and last residue. A D gene is named only where the DNA matches it firmly. Size is omitted from some rows. Given values are once, few, many or a class for expanded clones.

d_gene,v_gene,abundance,j_gene,CDR3aa,CDR3nt
.,TRBV7-2,.,TRBJ2-1,CASSLLTRSEQFF,TGTGCCAGCAGCCTACTGACTAGGTCTGAGCAGTTCTTC
TRBD2,TRBV6-5,.,TRBJ2-7,CASSSPSGGVYEQYF,TGTGCCAGCAGTTCGCCTAGCGGGGGGGTATACGAGCAGTACTTC
TRBD1,TRBV27,few,TRBJ1-3,CASRGGDRSSGNTIYF,TGTGCCAGCAGGGGAGGGGACAGGTCTTCTGGAAACACCATATATTTT
TRBD1,TRBV5-5,.,TRBJ1-3,CASSSGGAGNTIYF,TGTGCCAGCAGCTCAGGGGGAGCTGGAAACACCATATATTTT
.,TRBV5-1,.,TRBJ2-7,CASSLRGGSYEQYF,TGCGCCAGCAGCTTGAGGGGAGGTAGCTACGAGCAGTACTTC
.,TRBV5-5,.,TRBJ1-6,CASSLVAAENSPLHF,TGTGCCAGCAGCTTGGTCGCGGCAGAAAATTCACCCCTCCACTTT
.,TRBV21-1,.,TRBJ1-2,CASTRQVYGYTF,TGTGCCAGCACCAGACAGGTCTATGGCTACACCTTC
TRBD1,TRBV10-2,.,TRBJ2-7,CASSESPGQGYREQYF,TGCGCCAGCAGTGAGTCACCGGGACAGGGATATAGAGAGCAGTACTTC
.,TRBV4-2,.,TRBJ2-3,CASSQDRGGGTDTQYF,TGTGCCAGCAGCCAAGATCGAGGGGGTGGGACAGATACGCAGTATTTT
TRBD1,TRBV28,.,TRBJ2-4,CASSLRQGPKNIQYF,TGTGCCAGCAGTTTACGACAGGGACCCAAAAACATTCAGTACTTC
TRBD2,TRBV25-1,.,TRBJ2-7,CASSGTSGSTYEQYF,TGTGCCAGCAGTGGGACTAGCGGGAGTACCTACGAGCAGTACTTC
.,TRBV23-1,.,TRBJ2-4,CASSQNTGSF,TGCGCCAGCAGTCAAAATACAGGGAGCTTC
TRBD1,TRBV7-2,.,TRBJ2-7,CASSPHPGQGSHEQYF,TGTGCCAGCAGCCCGCATCCGGGACAGGGGAGTCACGAGCAGTACTTC
.,TRBV28,.,TRBJ2-1,CASMAADEQFF,TGTGCCAGCATGGCGGCCGATGAGCAGTTCTTC
.,TRBV19,.,TRBJ2-7,CASNTQGFENEQYF,TGTGCCAGTAATACACAGGGTTTTGAGAACGAGCAGTACTTC
.,TRBV9,.,TRBJ1-5,CASSVGESNQPQHF,TGTGCCAGCAGCGTAGGGGAGAGCAATCAGCCCCAGCATTTT
.,TRBV10-3,many,TRBJ2-7,CAIRGAEARAYIHLEQYF,TGTGCCATCAGGGGGGCGGAGGCTCGGGCGTACATTCATCTCGAGCAGTACTTC
TRBD1,TRBV5-1,.,TRBJ2-3,CASTDVSTGFRTDTQYF,TGCGCCAGCACCGACGTGTCGACAGGGTTTCGCACAGATACGCAGTATTTT
TRBD1,TRBV10-2,.,TRBJ1-5,CAAKGTAHQPQHF,TGCGCCGCCAAAGGGACAGCCCATCAGCCCCAGCATTTT
.,TRBV5-6,.,TRBJ2-1,CASSLATGYNEQFF,TGTGCCAGCAGCTTGGCTACAGGTTACAATGAGCAGTTCTTC
TRBD1,TRBV18,.,TRBJ1-1,CASSTERQGSEAFF,TGTGCCAGCTCAACAGAAAGACAGGGCTCTGAAGCTTTCTTT
TRBD2,TRBV11-2,.,TRBJ2-7,CASSLGSSGRIHEQYF,TGTGCCAGCAGCTTGGGTTCTAGCGGGAGGATCCACGAGCAGTACTTC
TRBD1,TRBV28,.,TRBJ1-5,CASSSRDRDHQPQHF,TGTGCCAGCAGTTCCCGGGACAGGGATCATCAGCCCCAGCATTTT
TRBD1,TRBV7-2,few,TRBJ2-7,CASSPRGQSFSYEQYF,TGTGCCAGCAGCCCTAGGGGGCAGAGTTTTTCCTACGAGCAGTACTTC
.,TRBV19,.,TRBJ1-5,CASSTGYRSSNQPQHF,TGTGCCAGTAGTACTGGATATCGGAGTAGCAATCAGCCCCAGCATTTT
TRBD2,TRBV7-6,.,TRBJ2-2,CASSHSGKNTGELFF,TGTGCCAGCAGCCATAGCGGGAAGAACACCGGGGAGCTGTTTTTT
.,TRBV29-1,.,TRBJ1-2,CSARVRPNYGYTF,TGCAGCGCTCGGGTCCGACCTAACTATGGCTACACCTTC
.,TRBV5-1,.,TRBJ2-7,CASSSQGYEQYF,TGCGCCAGCAGCTCCCAGGGCTACGAGCAGTACTTC
.,TRBV28,.,TRBJ1-5,CASSSLSPHYNQPQHF,TGTGCCAGCAGTTCGTTGTCACCACATTATAATCAGCCCCAGCATTTT
.,TRBV2,.,TRBJ1-2,CASITRGSNYGYTF,TGTGCCAGCATAACGAGGGGGTCAAACTATGGCTACACCTTC
.,TRBV9,.,TRBJ2-7,CASSVEQAGYEQYF,TGTGCCAGCAGCGTAGAACAGGCCGGCTACGAGCAGTACTTC
.,TRBV19,.,TRBJ1-5,CASTSTRGWYQPQHF,TGTGCCAGTACGTCGACCCGGGGTTGGTACCAGCCCCAGCATTTT
.,TRBV6-1,.,TRBJ1-1,CASSELGYIPNTEAFF,TGTGCCAGCAGTGAACTCGGGTATATCCCGAACACTGAAGCTTTCTTT
.,TRBV10-2,.,TRBJ1-4,CASHPDSRGEKLFF,TGCGCCAGCCACCCGGACTCTCGAGGGGAAAAACTGTTTTTT
TRBD1,TRBV14,.,TRBJ2-5,CASSQTGPGETQYF,TGTGCCAGCAGCCAGACAGGGCCTGGCGAGACCCAGTACTTC
TRBD1,TRBV9,.,TRBJ1-1,CASSVGVGQGGVEAFF,TGTGCCAGCAGCGTAGGAGTTGGACAGGGAGGAGTTGAAGCTTTCTTT
.,TRBV18,.,TRBJ1-6,CASSPRNSRTNSPLHF,TGTGCCAGCTCACCACGGAACAGCAGAACGAATTCACCCCTCCACTTT
TRBD2,TRBV28,.,TRBJ2-3,CASWGGGPTDTQYF,TGTGCCAGCTGGGGGGGAGGTCCCACAGATACGCAGTATTTT
TRBD1,TRBV5-1,.,TRBJ1-1,CASSTGGAEAFF,TGCGCCAGCAGCACAGGGGGCGCGGAAGCTTTCTTT
TRBD2,TRBV7-3,.,TRBJ2-3,CASSLLAGVGTDTQYF,TGTGCCAGCAGCTTACTAGCGGGAGTTGGCACAGATACGCAGTATTTT
.,TRBV12-3/TRBV12-4,.,TRBJ2-5,CASRATGWETQYF,TGTGCCAGCAGAGCGACAGGATGGGAGACCCAGTACTTC
TRBD1,TRBV5-1,.,TRBJ1-6,CASSLGPDRSNSPLHF,TGCGCCAGCAGCTTGGGCCCGGACAGGAGTAATTCACCCCTCCACTTT
.,TRBV4-2,.,TRBJ2-2,CASSSHVGDTGELFF,TGTGCCAGCAGCTCTCACGTCGGGGATACCGGGGAGCTGTTTTTT
TRBD2,TRBV3-1/TRBV3-2,once,TRBJ2-3,CASSPMGSGITDTQYF,TGTGCCAGCAGCCCCATGGGTAGCGGGATCACAGATACGCAGTATTTT
TRBD1,TRBV28,.,TRBJ1-2,CASSPQGVINGYTF,TGTGCCAGCAGTCCTCAGGGGGTTATTAATGGCTACACCTTC
TRBD1,TRBV2,.,TRBJ1-3,CASSDRQGWFGNTIYF,TGTGCCAGCAGTGATCGACAGGGATGGTTCGGAAACACCATATATTTT
TRBD2,TRBV7-8,.,TRBJ2-1,CASSLGWLAGGSFYNEQFF,TGTGCCAGCAGCTTAGGTTGGCTAGCGGGAGGTTCTTTCTACAATGAGCAGTTCTTC
TRBD2,TRBV5-1,.,TRBJ2-1,CASSLGLAGVRRRNEQFF,TGCGCCAGCAGCTTAGGACTAGCGGGAGTACGACGGCGCAATGAGCAGTTCTTC
.,TRBV7-9,.,TRBJ1-6,CASSGQSYNSPLHF,TGTGCCAGCAGCGGACAGAGCTATAATTCACCCCTCCACTTT
.,TRBV2,.,TRBJ2-1,CASSDTYNQVFF,TGTGCCAGCAGTGACACCTACAACCAGGTGTTCTTC
.,TRBV19,few,TRBJ2-1,CASSPTAGAVDEQFF,TGTGCCAGTAGTCCTACCGCGGGGGCGGTAGATGAGCAGTTCTTC
.,TRBV4-2,.,TRBJ2-7,CASSQGAPTINYEQYF,TGTGCCAGCAGCCAGGGGGCTCCGACCATAAACTACGAGCAGTACTTC
.,TRBV28,.,TRBJ1-1,CASTGQTVNTEAFF,TGTGCCAGCACAGGACAGACAGTGAACACTGAAGCTTTCTTT
.,TRBV29-1,.,TRBJ2-3,CSVDIPPDTQYF,TGCAGCGTCGACATACCCCCGGATACGCAGTATTTT
.,TRBV21-1,few,TRBJ1-5,CASNNLKPNILDRVHQPQHF,TGTGCCAGCAACAACCTAAAACCGAATATATTAGACAGGGTTCATCAGCCCCAGCATTTT
TRBD2,TRBV4-2,.,TRBJ2-3,CASSQGTSGWTDTQYF,TGTGCCAGCAGCCAAGGGACTAGCGGGTGGACAGATACGCAGTATTTT
TRBD1,TRBV27,.,TRBJ2-1,CASSRTGGAGNEQFF,TGTGCCAGCAGCCGGACAGGGGGCGCGGGGAATGAGCAGTTCTTC
.,TRBV28,.,TRBJ1-5,CASTNSVEPQHF,TGTGCCAGCACCAATTCAGTGGAGCCCCAGCATTTT